This record covers a single T cell receptor beta chain. The entirety of the isolated RNA underwent reverse transcription, so expressed TCRB transcripts were sequenced. The protocol was immunoSEQ multiplex PCR, while the TCRdb copy is restricted to in-frame clones and leaves out a portion. The sample has 310,000 or so clones, roughly 8% seen once; the top ten hold 0.44%. The data belong to a study of beta chain features in type 1 diabetes. Trimming took 0 bases from V and 8 from J, leaving 5 bases between them. The CDR3 loop spans 11 amino acids. In germline, CDR1 is LGHNA, CDR2 YSLEER. The chain recombines TRBV4-3 with TRBJ2-7, with unresolved D. This receptor was taken from a woman aged 18-30 years in good health. The sequencing input was central memory CD4+ T cells from blood. The CDR3 region is CASSQDRKQYF. The CDR3 DNA reads TGCGCCAGCAGCCAAGATCGTAAGCAGTACTTC.